This T cell receptor (beta chain) was sequenced in a study of regulatory T cells in long-lasting Graves disease. This clonotype was recorded only once. Its antigen is unknown. Time point here: persistent/refractory GD, antithyroid drugs over 5 years with positive TRAb. With RNA extracted from PBMCs as input, the TCR library was made. Library construction for TCR beta used iRepertoire HTBI primers and Arm-PCR of CDR3 regions. TCRdb reanalysed the multiplex PCR reads using MiXCR and keeps one entry per CDR3 protein. The sample records roughly 360,000 distinct CDR3 sequences, roughly 24% being singletons. Whole-study results and caveats: Limited sample numbers may have lowered accuracy.

The germline V and J ends were trimmed by 3 bases and 8 bases, with 13 bases remaining between them. The CDR3 runs to 14 residues. CDR1 and CDR2 (germline): MDHEN, SYDVKM. The clonotype comes from a woman aged 40 to 50 with Graves disease. The chain links TRBV28 to TRBJ1-4; no clear D. The sample in question was peripheral blood mononuclear cells (PBMCs), obtained when the disease was refractory, from a patient treated with antithyroid drugs. CDR3 protein: CASSFSTTSEKLFF. In nucleotides, the CDR3 is TGTGCCAGCAGTTTTAGCACGACCTCAGAAAAACTGTTTTTT.